This is a list of T cell receptor beta chains from one sample in a study of T-cell reconstitution after alpha-beta-depleted transplantation in children. TCRdb re-analysed the PCR reads in MiXCR, keeping a single row per CDR3 protein. The sample includes 600,000 or so distinct CDR3 sequences, roughly 24% of them seen just once. Sequencing was performed on PBMCs, mostly from graft donor cells, taken 360 days after TCRalphabeta/CD19-depleted stem cell transplant. The receptors shown here come from a boy under two years old who had a stem cell transplant for acute myeloid leukemia, so the T cells may come from the graft donor. Both conserved end residues are part of each CDR3. Each record gives: clone size, J gene, D gene, V gene, CDR3 DNA, CDR3 protein. A D gene is named only where the DNA matches it firmly. Rows give clone size only sometimes, using once, few, many, or a class for an expanded clone.

>few|TRBJ1-5|-|TRBV4-1
TGCGCCAGCAGCCATCCACCTCTCGGGGTTGGGAATCAGCCCCAGCATTTT
CASSHPPLGVGNQPQHF
>-|TRBJ2-1|-|TRBV24-1
TGTGCCACCAGTCGGTGGGACAATGAGCAGTTCTTC
CATSRWDNEQFF
>-|TRBJ1-2|-|TRBV6-1
TGTGCCAGCAGGCCCAAGACAGGACCAGCTAACTATGGCTACACCTTC
CASRPKTGPANYGYTF
>-|TRBJ2-1|TRBD1|TRBV7-3
TGTGCCAGCAGCCGTACAGGGGACGGCTACAATGAGCAGTTCTTC
CASSRTGDGYNEQFF
>many|TRBJ1-2|-|TRBV12-3/TRBV12-4
TGTGCCAGCAGTTTTGGGAGGCTCTATGGCTACACCTTC
CASSFGRLYGYTF
>-|TRBJ2-6|-|TRBV5-1
TGCGCCAGCAGCACCGCCTTCTCTGGGGCCAACGTCCTGACTTTC
CASSTAFSGANVLTF
>many|TRBJ1-6|-|TRBV12-3/TRBV12-4
TGTGCCACCGGCGGACGGGAGAATTCACCCCTCCACTTT
CATGGRENSPLHF
>few|TRBJ1-2|TRBD1|TRBV12-3/TRBV12-4
TGTGCCAGCAGTTTATGGTTTGGACAGGGGGCTTTTTATGGCTACACCTTC
CASSLWFGQGAFYGYTF
>few|TRBJ1-2|-|TRBV20-1
TGCAGTGCTAGTAAACAGGGAGGTGGCTACACCTTC
CSASKQGGGYTF
>many|TRBJ1-2|-|TRBV21-1
TGTGCCAGCAGCAAAGTTGACGGGGCCAGGGGGGACTATGGCTACACCTTC
CASSKVDGARGDYGYTF
>few|TRBJ2-1|-|TRBV28
TGTGCCAGCAGGTACCGAAATGAGCAGTTCTTC
CASRYRNEQFF
>many|TRBJ2-5|TRBD1|TRBV7-2
TGTGCCAGCAGTAACAGGGGGAAGACCCAGTACTTC
CASSNRGKTQYF
>once|TRBJ2-2|TRBD1|TRBV10-3
TGTGCCATCAGTTCGGGACAGGGGGTGTCCGGGGAGCTGTTTTTT
CAISSGQGVSGELFF
>few|TRBJ2-4|-|TRBV7-2
TGTGCCAGCAGCTTAGGTCCCCTTCAGTACTTC
CASSLGPLQYF
>few|TRBJ1-2|-|TRBV20-1
TGCAGTGCCCTCGTAGCGGCCGACTATGGCTACACCTTC
CSALVAADYGYTF
>-|TRBJ1-1|TRBD1|TRBV20-1
TGCAGAACATTTGACAGGGGGGGCCCTGAAGCTTTCTTT
CRTFDRGGPEAFF
>-|TRBJ2-6|-|TRBV6-5
TGTGCCAGCAGTTACTTACGTCGGGAGGCCAACGTCCTGACTTTC
CASSYLRREANVLTF
>-|TRBJ2-3|-|TRBV12-3/TRBV12-4
TGTGCCAGCAGTCCGGACAGACGCCGCACAGATACGCAGTATTTT
CASSPDRRRTDTQYF
>-|TRBJ2-3|-|TRBV7-2
TGTGCCAGCAGCTTAGGTGGGACCCTAAAGCCCCTAGATACGCAGTATTTT
CASSLGGTLKPLDTQYF
>few|TRBJ1-1|TRBD1|TRBV12-3/TRBV12-4
TGTGCCAGCAGCAACAGGGGGACACCCACTGAAGCTTTCTTT
CASSNRGTPTEAFF
>few|TRBJ1-6|-|TRBV9
TGTGCCAGCAGCGTAGAGGACACCAGTCAGTCGACCCTCCACTTT
CASSVEDTSQSTLHF
>-|TRBJ1-4|-|TRBV20-1
TGCAGTGCTAGGAGGGCAGGGTGGGAAAAACTGTTTTTT
CSARRAGWEKLFF
>few|TRBJ2-3|TRBD1|TRBV29-1
TGCAGCGCCCGGGACAGGGCCTTGGATACGCAGTATTTT
CSARDRALDTQYF
>few|TRBJ2-1|-|TRBV6-6
TGTGCCAGCAGTAAGAGACAGAATGAGCAGTTCTTC
CASSKRQNEQFF
>-|TRBJ2-5|-|TRBV15
TGTGCCACCAGCAGAGGAGGAGGGCAAGAGACCCAGTACTTC
CATSRGGGQETQYF
>once|TRBJ1-1|-|TRBV9
TGTGCCAGCAGCGTAGTACCAGTGGCCAACACTGAAGCTTTCTTT
CASSVVPVANTEAFF